Sequencing of this T cell receptor beta chain was carried out in a study of high-grade serous ovarian cancer treatment subgroups. General study findings and limits: The analyses considered CDR3 and ignored CDR1 and CDR2. Without spatial data, bulk sequencing limits insight into HGSC tumor diversity. Repertoire similarity ranged roughly 0.1 to 0.85 between tumors of one patient.

Using immunoSEQ multiplex PCR, the repertoire was profiled, and TCRdb retains in-frame clones only, with some absent. The sample has roughly 2,200 clones; roughly 70% are singletons. V lost 4 bases and J lost 8, with 15 bases in between. The germline CDR1 and CDR2 sequences are WSHSY and SAAADI. This CDR3 contains 14 residues. This clone was counted once. Its antigen is still unknown. Tumor tissue was taken before any definitive surgery or chemotherapy was given. The sequence was obtained from a human donor with high-grade serous ovarian cancer. The chain carries TRBV10-2 and TRBJ2-1, with D possibly matching TRBD2 (6 bases). Specimen: tumor tissue. The CDR3 DNA reads TGCGCCAGCAGTGGATTAGCGGATAGCGATGAGCAGTTCTTC. Protein: CASSGLADSDEQFF.